Listed here are 24 T cell receptor beta chains from one sample, sequenced in a study of T cell responses to AZD1222 COVID-19 vaccine. The method was immunoSEQ multiplex PCR; TCRdb's version includes in-frame clones alone and lacks a portion of them. The table lists about 110,000 clones, about 91% of them singletons, with 35% to 45% in the top ten. The material sequenced was peripheral blood, taken 28 days after the second AZD1222 dose. These receptors all come from an adult who received the AZD1222 COVID-19 vaccine.

The V call is TRBV5-6, the J call TRBJ1-6; D is uncertain. Germline V gene lookup returns CDR1 SGHDT and CDR2 YYEEEE. Between the trimmed V and J ends, which lost 0 bases and 7 bases, there was a span of 11 bases. This CDR3 contains 15 residues. In nucleotides, the CDR3 is TGTGCCAGCAGCTTGGGGCCCATTGGGAATTCACCCCTCCACTTT. Amino acid sequence: CASSLGPIGNSPLHF.

This chain connects TRBV20-1 to TRBJ2-1, with 9 bases lining up with TRBD2. The CDR3 sequence is 16 residues long. Germline CDR1 and CDR2: DFQATT and SNEGSKA (reference sequence). Losses at the gene ends were 3 bases for V and 6 bases for J; bases not matched to a gene: 12. The CDR3 DNA sequence: TGCAGTGCTAGTCCCGGTAGCGGGAGTGGGGGCAATGAGCAGTTCTTC. Translation gives CSASPGSGSGGNEQFF.

The rearrangement joins TRBV5-4 to TRBJ2-2; TRBD2 matches at 9 bases. In germline, CDR1 is SGHNT, CDR2 YYREEE (reference sequence). The length of the CDR3 is 15 residues. Trimming took 7 bases from V and 2 from J; bases not matched to a gene: 6. In DNA form, the CDR3 reads TGTGCCAGCCGCCCGGGACTAGCTAACACCGGGGAGCTGTTTTTT. Its protein product is CASRPGLANTGELFF.

The gene calls are TRBV2 and TRBJ2-7, with 7 bases aligning to TRBD1. Germline CDR1 and CDR2: SNHLY and FYNNEI. The CDR3 spans 14 residues. J gave up 5 bases and V 8 bases, and 12 bases lay outside the gene matches. CDR3 sequence: CASLDRAGIDEQYF. The CDR3, as DNA: TGTGCCAGCTTAGACAGGGCAGGAATTGACGAGCAGTACTTC.

The chain carries TRBV5-8 and TRBJ2-7; 11 nucleotides agree with TRBD1. Germline values: CDR1 SGHTS, CDR2 YDEGEE. The CDR3 has 13 residues. The V gene end was trimmed by 7 bases and the J gene end by 3 bases; junction bases not matched to a gene: 3. The CDR3 sequence is CASGGTGGYEQYF. CDR3 DNA: TGTGCCAGCGGGGGGACAGGGGGCTACGAGCAGTACTTC.

This chain joins TRBV15 and TRBJ2-5, with D possibly being TRBD1 (5 bases). The CDR3 contains 14 residues. Trimming took off 2 bases at V and 4 bases at J, with 11 bases between the two ends. Germline CDR1 LNHNV, CDR2 YYDKDF (reference sequence). The CDR3 loop reads CATSRLGRAETQYF. The CDR3 DNA is TGTGCCACCAGCAGACTGGGCAGGGCAGAGACCCAGTACTTC.

CDR3 DNA sequence: TGTGCCAGCTCACGGGGCATAACTAACTATGGCTACACCTTC. It encodes CASSRGITNYGYTF. The genes are TRBV18 and TRBJ1-2; the D gene is possibly TRBD1 (5 bases). The CDR3 is 14 amino acids. V shed 4 bases and J shed 0 bases, with 9 bases lying between them. CDR1 is KGHSH and CDR2 is LQKENI in the germline V gene.

The chain joins TRBV19 to TRBJ1-1, with unresolved D. The CDR3 spans 13 residues. Per germline, CDR1 LNHDA and CDR2 SQIVND (reference sequence). Trimming left V 3 bases short and J 6 bases short, with 11 bases between. The chain's CDR3 is CASSMRGFAEAFF. The CDR3 DNA is TGTGCCAGTAGTATGAGAGGGTTCGCTGAAGCTTTCTTT.

This chain connects TRBV9 to TRBJ2-1; 7 bases agree with TRBD1. J lost 4 bases, V lost 3 bases, and 7 bases had no gene match. Germline V lookup: CDR1 SGDLS, CDR2 YYNGEE. The CDR3 runs to 15 residues. For the CDR3, the DNA is TGTGCCAGCAGCGCAACAGGGGCCCCTTACAATGAGCAGTTCTTC. Translating it yields CASSATGAPYNEQFF.

V is TRBV9 and J is TRBJ2-7; maybe TRBD2 (7 bases). In germline, CDR1 is SGDLS, CDR2 YYNGEE. The CDR3 contains 14 residues. V was trimmed by 6 bases and J by 2 bases, leaving 15 bases between them. Written as DNA, the CDR3 is TGTGCCAGCAACTATAGGGGGGGGACCTACGAGCAGTACTTC. The encoded protein is CASNYRGGTYEQYF. Filled out from reference TRBV9 and TRBJ2-7, the complete variable domain reads DSGVTQTPKHLITATGQRVTLRCSPRSGDLSVYWYQQSLDQGLQFLIQYYNGEERAKGNILERFSAQQFPDLHSELNLSSLELGDSALYFCASNYRGGTYEQYFGPGTRLTVT.

V gene TRBV7-9 combines with J gene TRBJ1-5; D is possibly TRBD1 (5 bases). Trimming stripped 5 bases from V and 3 bases from J, with 8 bases between. The germline V gene has CDR1 SEHNR and CDR2 FQNEAQ (reference sequence). The CDR3 contains 13 residues. The DNA for the CDR3 is TGTGCCAGCAGCCGGGGGGTCAATCAGCCCCAGCATTTT. Protein product: CASSRGVNQPQHF.

The chain is built from TRBV10-2 and TRBJ2-7; unclear D gene. The length of the CDR3 is 15 residues. Per the germline V gene, CDR1 is WSHSY and CDR2 is SAAADI. V shed 8 bases and J shed 1 base, with 18 bases lying between them. CDR3 residues: CASRDGQFLSYEQYF. In DNA, the CDR3 is TGCGCCAGCCGAGACGGGCAATTCCTTTCCTACGAGCAGTACTTC.

The chain links TRBV27 to TRBJ1-4; tentative D call: TRBD1 (6 bases). V lost 10 bases, J lost 4 bases, and 13 bases lay in between. In germline, CDR1 is MNHEY, CDR2 SMNVEV (reference sequence). The CDR3 contains 13 residues. CDR3 bases: TGTGCCACCGGCGACAGGTTTAATGAAAAACTGTTTTTT. It yields the protein CATGDRFNEKLFF.

This chain uses TRBV19 with TRBJ2-7, with 7 bases matching TRBD1. Trimming cost V 4 bases and J 6 bases; bases outside gene matches: 6. This CDR3 spans 13 amino acids. Germline loops: CDR1 LNHDA, CDR2 SQIVND (reference sequence). The CDR3 protein is CASSNQGDTEQYF. DNA for the CDR3: TGTGCCAGTAGTAACCAGGGGGATACCGAGCAGTACTTC.

The rearrangement joins TRBV5-8 to TRBJ2-3; possible D gene TRBD1, 6 bases. V dropped 0 bases and J dropped 0 bases, with 8 bases sitting between them. The V gene's germline CDR1 is SGHTS and CDR2 YDEGEE. The CDR3 covers 15 residues. CDR3 sequence: CASSLARGSTDTQYF. In DNA form, the CDR3 reads TGTGCCAGCAGCTTGGCCAGGGGTAGCACAGATACGCAGTATTTT.

The CDR3 coding sequence is TGTGCCACCTTTATAAGGGAAAAGTATAGCAATCAGCCCCAGCATTTT. Encoded protein: CATFIREKYSNQPQHF. The rearrangement links TRBV19 to TRBJ1-5, with unresolved D. Germline V gene lookup returns CDR1 LNHDA and CDR2 SQIVND (reference sequence). The CDR3 extends over 16 amino acids. Trimming removed 10 bases from V and 0 bases from J, with 19 bases in between.

The V gene is TRBV6-6, the J gene TRBJ1-3; weak D call: TRBD1 (5 bases). Germline loops: CDR1 MNHNY, CDR2 SVGAGI (reference sequence). V shed 2 bases and J shed 0 bases, with 8 bases lying between them. The CDR3 is 15 residues long. CDR3 residues: CASSYGTGSGNTIYF. In nucleotides, the CDR3 is TGTGCCAGCAGTTACGGCACAGGCTCTGGAAACACCATATATTTT.

The rearrangement links TRBV7-2 to TRBJ1-3, with D unresolved. Deletions cut 1 base from V and 0 bases from J, with 10 bases between. The CDR3 totals 16 residues. The germline CDR1 and CDR2 sequences are SGHTA and FQGNSA. The CDR3: CASSLGLQVSGNTIYF. As DNA, the CDR3 is TGTGCCAGCAGCTTAGGTCTGCAGGTCTCTGGAAACACCATATATTTT.

The V gene is TRBV14, the J gene TRBJ1-3; no clear D. V dropped 2 bases and J dropped 11 bases, with 13 bases sitting between them. CDR1 is SGHDN and CDR2 is FVKESK in the germline V gene. The CDR3 loop spans 13 amino acids. CDR3: CASSQSRPSAIYF. CDR3 bases: TGTGCCAGCAGCCAATCCCGCCCGTCGGCCATATATTTT.

The CDR3 is CASSEKGLAGGPTGELFF. CDR3 DNA: TGTGCCAGCAGTGAAAAGGGACTAGCGGGAGGGCCCACCGGGGAGCTGTTTTTT. The chain combines TRBV6-1 with TRBJ2-2; 16 nucleotides align to TRBD2. This CDR3 region has 18 residues. Germline values: CDR1 MNHNS, CDR2 SASEGT. The V segment lost 2 bases and the J segment 4 bases; nucleotides outside the gene matches: 4.

The count of this clone is one. The V call is TRBV4-3, the J call TRBJ2-1; maybe TRBD2 (6 bases). This CDR3 region has 21 residues. V gave up 5 bases and J gave up 4 bases, with 33 bases separating them. Germline V CDR1 and CDR2: LGHNA, YSLEER. CDR3 amino acids: CASSSTYKGWSSDGFYNEQFF. In nucleotides, the CDR3 is TGCGCCAGCAGCTCGACCTACAAGGGATGGTCTAGCGACGGGTTTTACAATGAGCAGTTCTTC.

This clone has just a few counts. This rearrangement joins TRBV5-6 to TRBJ1-1; the D is unclear. Germline CDR1 is SGHDT and CDR2 is YYEEEE. Trimming removed 6 bases at V and 1 base at J, with 7 bases between. This CDR3 region has 12 residues. Here the CDR3 DNA reads TGTGCCAGCACGGAAGGGAACACTGAAGCTTTCTTT. This encodes CASTEGNTEAFF.

The chain has TRBV3-1 (or the pseudogene TRBV3-2) and TRBJ2-7; 7 bases match TRBD2. This CDR3 region has 16 residues. Germline V CDR1 and CDR2: LGHDT, YNNKEL (reference sequence). The trim removed 1 base at V and 2 bases at J, leaving 8 bases unmatched. The DNA of the CDR3 is TGTGCCAGCAGCCAAGGCTTAGCGGGTAGCACCTACGAGCAGTACTTC. Translation: CASSQGLAGSTYEQYF.

The chain joins TRBV6-6 to TRBJ2-7; 7 nucleotides match TRBD1. This CDR3 contains 14 residues. Losses at the gene ends were 4 bases for V and 6 bases for J; bases not matched to a gene: 9. From germline, CDR1 is MNHNY and CDR2 SVGAGI (reference sequence). CDR3 loop: CASSFPEAGGEQYF. CDR3 DNA sequence: TGTGCCAGCAGTTTCCCCGAGGCAGGGGGCGAGCAGTACTTC.